The subject of this entry is one TCR beta chain. No DNA is shown, since the ends of the CDR3 on it are uncertain; the CDR3 is the one TCRdb lists. These data belong to a study of cytomegalovirus exposure and HLA in healthy donors. The germline gives CDR1 SGHTA, CDR2 FQGNSA. With termini counted, the CDR3 has 13 amino acids. The PCR made use of 60 Vbeta and 13 Jbeta primers. Per the authors' pipeline: As a later analysis found, there were 60 million to 90 million unique TCR beta chains, of which roughly 11 million were shared. TCRdb keeps only in-frame clones here, not all; method: immunoSEQ multiplex PCR. D and trimming come from the DNA, and the V and J calls and clone size come from that table. The sample holds about 140,000 clones.

The TCR sequence derives from a male donor in good health and CMV-seronegative. The chain couples TRBV7-2 to TRBJ1-2; the table calls TRBD1, which could not be checked here. Source material: PBMCs. The CDR3 reads CASSLVGRGISTF.